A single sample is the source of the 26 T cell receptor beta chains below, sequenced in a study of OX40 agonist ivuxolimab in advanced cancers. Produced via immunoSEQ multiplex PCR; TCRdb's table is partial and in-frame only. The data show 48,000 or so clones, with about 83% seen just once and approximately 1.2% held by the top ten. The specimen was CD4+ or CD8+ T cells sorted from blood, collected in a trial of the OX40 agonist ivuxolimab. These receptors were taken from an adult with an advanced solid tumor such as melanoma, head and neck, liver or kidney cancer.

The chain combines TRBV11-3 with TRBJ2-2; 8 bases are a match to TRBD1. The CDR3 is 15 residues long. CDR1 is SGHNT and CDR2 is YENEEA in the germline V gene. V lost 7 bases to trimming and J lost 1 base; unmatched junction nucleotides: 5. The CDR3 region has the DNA TGTGCCAGCACGCCCGGGACAGGGAACACCGGGGAGCTGTTTTTT. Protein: CASTPGTGNTGELFF.

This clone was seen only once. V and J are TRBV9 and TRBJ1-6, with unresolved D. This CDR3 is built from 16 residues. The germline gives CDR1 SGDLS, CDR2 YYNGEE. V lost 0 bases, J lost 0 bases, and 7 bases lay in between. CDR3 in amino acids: CASSVGGSSYNSPLHF. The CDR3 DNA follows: TGTGCCAGCAGCGTAGGCGGGAGCTCCTATAATTCACCCCTCCACTTT.

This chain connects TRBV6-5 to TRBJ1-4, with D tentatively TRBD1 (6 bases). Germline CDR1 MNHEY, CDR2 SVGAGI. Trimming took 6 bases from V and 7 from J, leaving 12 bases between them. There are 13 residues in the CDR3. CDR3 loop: CASRTGTSEKLFF. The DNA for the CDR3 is TGTGCCAGCAGAACCGGGACAAGTGAAAAACTGTTTTTT.

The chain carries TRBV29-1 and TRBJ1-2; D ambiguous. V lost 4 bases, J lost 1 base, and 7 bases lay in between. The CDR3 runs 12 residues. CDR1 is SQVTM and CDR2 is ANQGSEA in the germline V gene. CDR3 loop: CSVGEINYGYTF. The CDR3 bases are TGCAGCGTTGGAGAGATTAACTATGGCTACACCTTC.

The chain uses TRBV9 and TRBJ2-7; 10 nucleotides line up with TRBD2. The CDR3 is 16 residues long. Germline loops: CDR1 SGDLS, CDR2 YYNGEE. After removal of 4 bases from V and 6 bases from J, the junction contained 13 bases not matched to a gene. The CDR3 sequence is CASSPVGLAGAGEQYF. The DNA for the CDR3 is TGTGCCAGCAGCCCGGTGGGGCTAGCGGGGGCGGGCGAGCAGTACTTC.

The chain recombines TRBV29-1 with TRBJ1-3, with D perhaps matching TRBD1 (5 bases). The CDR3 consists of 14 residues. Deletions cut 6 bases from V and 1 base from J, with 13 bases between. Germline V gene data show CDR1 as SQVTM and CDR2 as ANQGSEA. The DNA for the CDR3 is TGCAGCGTGGGACGGAGAACTTCTGGAAACACCATATATTTT. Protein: CSVGRRTSGNTIYF.

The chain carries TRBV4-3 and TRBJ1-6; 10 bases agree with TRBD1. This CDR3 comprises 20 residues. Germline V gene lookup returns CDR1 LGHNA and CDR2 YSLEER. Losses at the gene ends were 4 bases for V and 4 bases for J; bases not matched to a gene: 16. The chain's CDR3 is CASSRTTGGLKELYNSPLHF. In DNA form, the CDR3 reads TGCGCCAGCAGCCGTACGACAGGGGGCCTCAAAGAATTATATAATTCACCCCTCCACTTT.

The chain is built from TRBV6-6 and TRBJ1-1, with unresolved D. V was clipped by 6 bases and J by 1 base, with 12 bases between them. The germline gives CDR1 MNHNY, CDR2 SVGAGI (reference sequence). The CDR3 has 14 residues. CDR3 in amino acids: CASSPPTENTEAFF. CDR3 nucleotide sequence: TGTGCCAGCAGCCCCCCGACCGAGAACACTGAAGCTTTCTTT.

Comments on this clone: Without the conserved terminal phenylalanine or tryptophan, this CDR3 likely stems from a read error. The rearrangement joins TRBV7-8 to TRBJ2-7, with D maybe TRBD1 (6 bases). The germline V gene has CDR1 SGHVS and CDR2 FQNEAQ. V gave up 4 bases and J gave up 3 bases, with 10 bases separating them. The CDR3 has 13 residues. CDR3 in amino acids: CASSSDRSYEQYL. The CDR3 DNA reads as TGTGCCAGCAGCTCGGACAGAAGCTACGAGCAGTACCTC.

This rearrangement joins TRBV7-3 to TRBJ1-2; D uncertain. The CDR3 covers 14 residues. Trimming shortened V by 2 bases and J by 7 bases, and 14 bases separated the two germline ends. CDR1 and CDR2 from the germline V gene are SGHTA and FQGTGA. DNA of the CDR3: TGTGCCAGCAGCTTAGGCCCCGGTCCCTCTGGCTACACCTTC. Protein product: CASSLGPGPSGYTF.

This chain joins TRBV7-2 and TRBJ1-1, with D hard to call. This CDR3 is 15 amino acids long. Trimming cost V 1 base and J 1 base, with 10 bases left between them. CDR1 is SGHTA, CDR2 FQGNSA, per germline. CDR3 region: CASSLGGSRNTEAFF. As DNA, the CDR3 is TGTGCCAGCAGCTTAGGTGGCAGTAGGAACACTGAAGCTTTCTTT.

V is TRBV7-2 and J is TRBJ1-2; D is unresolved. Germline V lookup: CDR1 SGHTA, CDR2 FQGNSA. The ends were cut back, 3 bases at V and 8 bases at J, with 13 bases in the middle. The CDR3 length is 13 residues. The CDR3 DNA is TGTGCCAGCAGCTTTGGGGAGTTTACGGGCTACACCTTC. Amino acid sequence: CASSFGEFTGYTF.

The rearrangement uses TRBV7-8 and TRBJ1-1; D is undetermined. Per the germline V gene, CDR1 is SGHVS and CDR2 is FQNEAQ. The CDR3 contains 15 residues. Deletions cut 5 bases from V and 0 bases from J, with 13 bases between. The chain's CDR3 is CASSVPRTLNTEAFF. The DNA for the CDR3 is TGTGCCAGCAGCGTGCCCCGGACCCTGAACACTGAAGCTTTCTTT.

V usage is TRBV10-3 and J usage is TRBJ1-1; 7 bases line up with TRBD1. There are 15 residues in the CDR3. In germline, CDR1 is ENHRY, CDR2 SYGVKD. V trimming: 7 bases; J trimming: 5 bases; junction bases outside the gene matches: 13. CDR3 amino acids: CAIKRDSVFRTEAFF. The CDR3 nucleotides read TGTGCCATCAAGCGGGACAGTGTGTTCAGGACTGAAGCTTTCTTT.

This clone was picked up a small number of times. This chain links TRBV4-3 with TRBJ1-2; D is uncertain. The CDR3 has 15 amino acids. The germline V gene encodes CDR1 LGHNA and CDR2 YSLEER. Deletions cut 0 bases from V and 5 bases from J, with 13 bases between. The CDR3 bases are TGCGCCAGCAGCCAAGAGTGGTCAGGCCGTTATGGCTACACCTTC. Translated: CASSQEWSGRYGYTF.

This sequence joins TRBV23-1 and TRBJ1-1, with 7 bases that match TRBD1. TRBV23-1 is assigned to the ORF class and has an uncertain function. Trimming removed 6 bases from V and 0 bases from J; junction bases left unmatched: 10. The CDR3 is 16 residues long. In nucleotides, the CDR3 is TGCGCCAGCAGAAATTGGGCGACAGGGATGAACACTGAAGCTTTCTTT. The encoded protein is CASRNWATGMNTEAFF.

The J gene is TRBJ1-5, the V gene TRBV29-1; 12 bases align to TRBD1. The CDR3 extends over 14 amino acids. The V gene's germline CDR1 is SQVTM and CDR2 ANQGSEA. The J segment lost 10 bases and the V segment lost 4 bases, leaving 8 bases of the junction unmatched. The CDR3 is CSVGSGQGAGPQHF. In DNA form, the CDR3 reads TGCAGCGTTGGTTCGGGACAGGGGGCAGGACCCCAGCATTTT. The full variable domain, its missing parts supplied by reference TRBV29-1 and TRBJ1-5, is SAVISQKPSRDICQRGTSLTIQCQVDSQVTMMFWYRQQPGQSLTLIATANQGSEATYESGFVIDKFPISRPNLTFSTLTVSNMSPEDSSIYLCSVGSGQGAGPQHFGDGTRLSIL.

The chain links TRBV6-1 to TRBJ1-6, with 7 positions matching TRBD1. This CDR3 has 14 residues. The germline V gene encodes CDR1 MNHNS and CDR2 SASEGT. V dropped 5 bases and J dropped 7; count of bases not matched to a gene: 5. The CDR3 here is CASSTGTENSPLHF. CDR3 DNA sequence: TGTGCCAGCAGTACCGGGACAGAAAATTCACCCCTCCACTTT.

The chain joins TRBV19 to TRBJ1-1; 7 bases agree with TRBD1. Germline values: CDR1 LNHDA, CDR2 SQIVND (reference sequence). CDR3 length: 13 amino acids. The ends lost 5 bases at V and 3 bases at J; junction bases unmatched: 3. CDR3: CASSYRGDTEAFF. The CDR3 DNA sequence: TGTGCCAGTAGTTACAGGGGAGACACTGAAGCTTTCTTT.

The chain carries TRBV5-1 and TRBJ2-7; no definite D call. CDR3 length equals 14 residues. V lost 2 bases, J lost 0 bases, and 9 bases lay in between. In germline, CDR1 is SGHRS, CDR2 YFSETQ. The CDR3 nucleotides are TGCGCCAGCAGCTTAGAGCGCGGCTCCTACGAGCAGTACTTC. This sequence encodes CASSLERGSYEQYF.

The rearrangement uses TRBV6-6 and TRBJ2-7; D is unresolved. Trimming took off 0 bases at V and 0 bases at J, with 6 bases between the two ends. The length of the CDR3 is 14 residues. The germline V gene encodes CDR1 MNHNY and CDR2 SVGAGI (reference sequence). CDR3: CASSYSSFSYEQYF. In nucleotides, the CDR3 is TGTGCCAGCAGTTACTCGAGTTTCTCCTACGAGCAGTACTTC.

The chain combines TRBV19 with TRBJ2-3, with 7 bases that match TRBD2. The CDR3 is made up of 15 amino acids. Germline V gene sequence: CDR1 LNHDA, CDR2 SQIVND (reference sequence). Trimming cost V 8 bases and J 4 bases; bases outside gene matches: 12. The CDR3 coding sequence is TGTGCCAGTTTTGCCCGAGGTCGGGGGGCAGATACGCAGTATTTT. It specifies CASFARGRGADTQYF.

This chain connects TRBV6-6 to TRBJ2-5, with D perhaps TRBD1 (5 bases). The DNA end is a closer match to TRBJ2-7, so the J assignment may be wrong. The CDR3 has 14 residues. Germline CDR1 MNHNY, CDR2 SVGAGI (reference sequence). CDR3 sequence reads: CASRDDRSSYEQYF. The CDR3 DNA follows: TGTGCCAGCAGGGACGACAGAAGCTCCTACGAGCAGTACTTC.

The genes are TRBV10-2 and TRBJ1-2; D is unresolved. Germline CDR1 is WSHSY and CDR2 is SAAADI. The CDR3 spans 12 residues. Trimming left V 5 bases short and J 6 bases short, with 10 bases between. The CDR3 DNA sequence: TGCGCCAGCAGTCCGAGGAGAGATGGCTACACCTTC. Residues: CASSPRRDGYTF.

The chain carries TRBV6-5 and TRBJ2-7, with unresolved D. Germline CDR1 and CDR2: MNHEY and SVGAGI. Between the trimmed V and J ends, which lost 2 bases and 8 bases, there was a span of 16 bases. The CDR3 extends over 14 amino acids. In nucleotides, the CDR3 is TGTGCCAGCAGTTACGTACTACTCACTAAGAAGCAGTACTTC. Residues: CASSYVLLTKKQYF.

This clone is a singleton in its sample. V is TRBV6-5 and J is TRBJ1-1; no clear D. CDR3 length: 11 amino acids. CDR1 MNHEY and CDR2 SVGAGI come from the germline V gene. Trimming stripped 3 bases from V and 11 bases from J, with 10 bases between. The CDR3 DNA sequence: TGTGCCAGCAGTTATAATCGGATGGCTTTCTTT. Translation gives CASSYNRMAFF.